These 13 T cell receptor beta chains originate from one sample sequenced in a study of shared clonotypes between healthy human individuals. Assay: immunoSEQ multiplex PCR; the TCRdb copy retains only in-frame clones and omits some. This table holds about 1.9 million clones, just under 95% found once. Naive CD8 cells, CD45RO-negative and positively selected for CCR7, excluded terminally differentiated effector memory CD45RA+ cells. Source material: naive CD8+ T cells from PBMCs. The receptor source for this set is a man aged 18 to 29 in good health. Some clones in this sample may be carry-over from other donors' samples.

V gene TRBV4-3 combines with J gene TRBJ2-7; D is unresolved. Trimming took off 1 base at V and 5 bases at J, with 9 bases between the two ends. This CDR3 has 13 residues. Germline V gene lookup returns CDR1 LGHNA and CDR2 YSLEER. The CDR3 bases are TGCGCCAGCAGCCAAGGACCAGACAACGAGCAGTACTTC. Residues: CASSQGPDNEQYF.

The rearrangement uses TRBV11-2 and TRBJ2-1; 8 nucleotides align to TRBD1. Trimming took 5 bases from V and 9 from J; bases not matched to a gene: 12. Germline CDR1 SGHAT, CDR2 FQNNGV. The CDR3 runs to 15 residues. The CDR3 protein is CASSGSQGARSEQFF. The CDR3 coding sequence is TGTGCCAGCAGCGGATCCCAGGGGGCGCGTAGTGAGCAGTTCTTC.

This sequence joins TRBV2 and TRBJ2-5; D uncertain. Germline V CDR1 and CDR2: SNHLY, FYNNEI. CDR3 length: 14 residues. Trimming left V 6 bases short and J 2 bases short, with 13 bases between. The CDR3 protein is CASRVVGRQETQYF. The DNA of the CDR3 is TGTGCCAGCAGAGTGGTGGGCCGGCAAGAGACCCAGTACTTC.

V gene TRBV19 combines with J gene TRBJ2-1; 7 bases line up with TRBD1. Germline CDR1 is LNHDA and CDR2 is SQIVND (reference sequence). CDR3 size: 15 residues. The V and J ends lost 6 bases and 8 bases, in that order; junction bases with no gene match: 13. The CDR3 DNA reads TGTGCCAGTAGCTCCCGGGACAGCGAGGGGGATGAGCAGTTCTTC. Its translation: CASSSRDSEGDEQFF.

The chain couples TRBV28 to TRBJ2-1; no clear D gene. This CDR3 is built from 12 residues. Germline V CDR1 and CDR2: MDHEN, SYDVKM. V lost 4 bases and J 5 bases, leaving 6 bases between the germline ends. The CDR3 loop reads CASSSPDNEQFF. CDR3 in DNA: TGTGCCAGCAGTTCCCCTGACAATGAGCAGTTCTTC.

V gene TRBV4-3 combines with J gene TRBJ2-7, with 14 bases lining up with TRBD2. Germline V gene sequence: CDR1 LGHNA, CDR2 YSLEER. The CDR3 runs 17 residues. J was trimmed by 3 bases and V by 3 bases; bases with no gene match: 7. The CDR3 reads CASSQGGGTSGSYEQYF. CDR3 nucleotides: TGCGCCAGCAGCCAGGGGGGCGGGACTAGCGGGAGCTACGAGCAGTACTTC.

This sequence joins TRBV6-5 and TRBJ1-2, with D maybe TRBD1 (5 bases). CDR3 size: 14 residues. The V end was cut by 6 bases, the J end by 6 bases, with 17 bases between. Germline CDR1 and CDR2: MNHEY and SVGAGI. CDR3 coding DNA: TGTGCCAGCAGGTACCGGGACGGACGGAATGGCTACACCTTC. It yields the protein CASRYRDGRNGYTF.

This CDR3 is CASISTPGRDGYTF. CDR3 nucleotide sequence: TGTGCCAGCATCTCAACCCCGGGGCGTGATGGCTACACCTTC. V is TRBV7-9 and J is TRBJ1-2, with D perhaps matching TRBD1 (5 bases). The germline gives CDR1 SEHNR, CDR2 FQNEAQ (reference sequence). This CDR3 is built from 14 residues. V gave up 7 bases and J gave up 6 bases, with 18 bases separating them.

The rearrangement links TRBV19 to TRBJ2-2, with a weak D call TRBD1 (6 bases). The length of the CDR3 is 15 residues. Trimming removed 6 bases from V and 2 bases from J, with 13 bases in between. Germline lookup yields CDR1 LNHDA and CDR2 SQIVND (reference sequence). The chain's CDR3 is CASSPTGLNTGELFF. The CDR3 DNA sequence: TGTGCCAGTAGCCCGACAGGACTTAACACCGGGGAGCTGTTTTTT.

The chain employs TRBV29-1 and TRBJ1-2; D gene ambiguous. The CDR3 sequence is 11 residues long. Germline CDR1 is SQVTM and CDR2 is ANQGSEA. Deletions cut 7 bases from V and 4 bases from J, with 10 bases between. The chain's CDR3 is CSAWSGYGYTF. CDR3 sequence (DNA): TGCAGCGCCTGGTCCGGCTATGGCTACACCTTC.

The chain is built from TRBV15 and TRBJ2-5; D is uncertain. The J call could be wrong; TRBJ2-7 is a better fit for the DNA end. This CDR3 contains 12 residues. Germline-derived CDR1 and CDR2 are LNHNV and YYDKDF (reference sequence). The CDR3 coding sequence is TGTGCCACCAGCAGCCGTTCCTACGAGCAGTACTTC. It codes for CATSSRSYEQYF.

The V and J genes are TRBV6-6 and TRBJ2-5, with 12 positions matching TRBD2. This CDR3 is built from 15 residues. With V trimmed by 6 bases and J by 4 bases, 6 bases remained unmatched. Germline V gene sequence: CDR1 MNHNY, CDR2 SVGAGI (reference sequence). CDR3 in amino acids: CASSPTSGSLETQYF. DNA for the CDR3: TGTGCCAGCAGCCCGACTAGCGGGAGTTTAGAGACCCAGTACTTC.

J is TRBJ2-1 and V is TRBV7-2; 10 bases line up with TRBD2. Unmatched junction bases numbered 14, after V lost 2 bases and J lost 7 bases. The CDR3 is 18 residues long. The germline CDR1 and CDR2 sequences are SGHTA and FQGNSA. The CDR3 here is CASSLWVWGSSGSNEQFF. CDR3 sequence (DNA): TGTGCCAGCAGCTTATGGGTTTGGGGTTCTAGCGGGAGTAATGAGCAGTTCTTC.